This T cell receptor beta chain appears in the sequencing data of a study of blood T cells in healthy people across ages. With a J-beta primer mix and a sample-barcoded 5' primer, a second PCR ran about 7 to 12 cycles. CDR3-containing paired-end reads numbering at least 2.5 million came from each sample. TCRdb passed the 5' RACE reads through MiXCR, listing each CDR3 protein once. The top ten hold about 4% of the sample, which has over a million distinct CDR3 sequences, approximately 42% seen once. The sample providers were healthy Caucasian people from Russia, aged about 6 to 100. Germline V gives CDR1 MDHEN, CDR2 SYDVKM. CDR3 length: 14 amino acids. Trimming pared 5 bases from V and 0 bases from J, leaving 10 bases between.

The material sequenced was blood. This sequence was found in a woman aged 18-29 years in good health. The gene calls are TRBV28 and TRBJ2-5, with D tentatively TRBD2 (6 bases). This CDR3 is CASSTSRNQETQYF. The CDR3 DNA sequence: TGTGCCAGCAGTACTAGCCGAAACCAAGAGACCCAGTACTTC.